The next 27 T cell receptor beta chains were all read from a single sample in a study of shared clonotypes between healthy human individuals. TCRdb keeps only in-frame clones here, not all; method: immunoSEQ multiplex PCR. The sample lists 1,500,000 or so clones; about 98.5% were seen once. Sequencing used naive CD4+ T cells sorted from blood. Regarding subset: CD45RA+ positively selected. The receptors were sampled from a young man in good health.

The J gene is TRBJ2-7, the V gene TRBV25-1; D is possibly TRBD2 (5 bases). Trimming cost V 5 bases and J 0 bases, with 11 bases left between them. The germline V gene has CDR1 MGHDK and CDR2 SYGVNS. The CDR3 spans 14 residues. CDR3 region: CASSLGVSSYEQYF. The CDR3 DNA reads TGTGCCAGCAGTCTCGGGGTTAGCTCCTACGAGCAGTACTTC.

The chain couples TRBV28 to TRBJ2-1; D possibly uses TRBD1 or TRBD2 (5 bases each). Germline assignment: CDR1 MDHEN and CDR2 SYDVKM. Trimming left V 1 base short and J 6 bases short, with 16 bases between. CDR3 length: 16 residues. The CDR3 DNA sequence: TGTGCCAGCAGTTTATACGGGATCCTGGGGACCAATGAGCAGTTCTTC. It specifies CASSLYGILGTNEQFF.

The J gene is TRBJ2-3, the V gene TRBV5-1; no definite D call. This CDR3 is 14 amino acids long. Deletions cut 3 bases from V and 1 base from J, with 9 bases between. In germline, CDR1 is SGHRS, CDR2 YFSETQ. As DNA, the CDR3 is TGCGCCAGCAGCTCCCAGAGCGGCACAGATACGCAGTATTTT. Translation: CASSSQSGTDTQYF.

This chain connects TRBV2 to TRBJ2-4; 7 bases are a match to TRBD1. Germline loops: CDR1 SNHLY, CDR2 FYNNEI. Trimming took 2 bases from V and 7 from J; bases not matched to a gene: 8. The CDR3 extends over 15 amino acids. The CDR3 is CASSETGAGENIQYF. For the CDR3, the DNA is TGTGCCAGCAGTGAAACAGGGGCAGGGGAGAACATTCAGTACTTC.

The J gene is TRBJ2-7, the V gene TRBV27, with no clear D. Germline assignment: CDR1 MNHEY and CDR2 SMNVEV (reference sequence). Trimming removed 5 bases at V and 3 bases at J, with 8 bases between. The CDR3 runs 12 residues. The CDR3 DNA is TGTGCCAGCAGTAGGACGGTCTACGAGCAGTACTTC. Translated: CASSRTVYEQYF.

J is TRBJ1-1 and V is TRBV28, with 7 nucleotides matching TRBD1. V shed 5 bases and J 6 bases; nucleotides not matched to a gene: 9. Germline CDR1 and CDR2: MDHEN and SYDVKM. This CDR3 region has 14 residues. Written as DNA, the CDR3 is TGTGCCAGCAGTGCAGACAGGGAGGAGCCTGAAGCTTTCTTT. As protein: CASSADREEPEAFF.

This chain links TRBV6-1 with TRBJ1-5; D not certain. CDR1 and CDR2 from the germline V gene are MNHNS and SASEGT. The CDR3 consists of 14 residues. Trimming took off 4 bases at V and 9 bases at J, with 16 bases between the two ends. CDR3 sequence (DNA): TGTGCCAGCAGTGCCCTGGACCTCGCTCGGCCCCAGCATTTT. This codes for CASSALDLARPQHF.

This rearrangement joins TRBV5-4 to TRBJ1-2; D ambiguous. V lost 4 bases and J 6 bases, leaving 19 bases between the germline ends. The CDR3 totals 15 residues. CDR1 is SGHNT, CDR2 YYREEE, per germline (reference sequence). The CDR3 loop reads CASSHDNGRADGYTF. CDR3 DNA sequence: TGTGCCAGCAGCCACGACAACGGGAGAGCGGATGGCTACACCTTC.

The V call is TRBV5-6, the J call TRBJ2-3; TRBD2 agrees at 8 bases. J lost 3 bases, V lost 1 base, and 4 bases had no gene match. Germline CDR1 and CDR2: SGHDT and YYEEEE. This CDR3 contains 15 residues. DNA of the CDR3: TGTGCCAGCAGCTTGCGCGGGGGGCAGACAGATACGCAGTATTTT. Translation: CASSLRGGQTDTQYF.

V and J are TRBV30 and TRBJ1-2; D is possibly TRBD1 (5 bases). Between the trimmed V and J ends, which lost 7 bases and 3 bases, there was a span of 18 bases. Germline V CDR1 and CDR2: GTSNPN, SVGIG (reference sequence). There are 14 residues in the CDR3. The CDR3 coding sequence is TGTGCCTTAGGTTCCCATTGGGGGGACTATGGCTACACCTTC. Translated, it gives CALGSHWGDYGYTF.

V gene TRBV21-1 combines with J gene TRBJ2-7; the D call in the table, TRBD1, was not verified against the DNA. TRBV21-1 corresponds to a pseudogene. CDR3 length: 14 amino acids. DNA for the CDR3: TGTGCCAGCAGCAAACCCCGGACAGGGCGCGAGCAGTACTTC. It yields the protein CASSKPRTGREQYF.

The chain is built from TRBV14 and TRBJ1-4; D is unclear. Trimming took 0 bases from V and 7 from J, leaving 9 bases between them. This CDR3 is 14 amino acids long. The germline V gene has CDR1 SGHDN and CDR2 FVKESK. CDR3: CASSQERGFEKLFF. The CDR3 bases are TGTGCCAGCAGCCAAGAACGGGGTTTTGAAAAACTGTTTTTT.

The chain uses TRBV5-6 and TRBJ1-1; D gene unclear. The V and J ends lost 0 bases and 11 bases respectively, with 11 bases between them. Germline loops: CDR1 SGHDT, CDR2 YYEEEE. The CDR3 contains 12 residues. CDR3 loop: CASSLAGDEAFF. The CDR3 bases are TGTGCCAGCAGCTTGGCCGGGGATGAGGCTTTCTTT.

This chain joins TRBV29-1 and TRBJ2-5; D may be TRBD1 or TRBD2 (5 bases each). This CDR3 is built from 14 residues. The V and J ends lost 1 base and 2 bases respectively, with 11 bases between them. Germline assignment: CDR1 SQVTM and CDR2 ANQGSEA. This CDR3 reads CSVEGRGVQETQYF. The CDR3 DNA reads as TGCAGCGTTGAAGGGAGAGGGGTGCAAGAGACCCAGTACTTC.

The CDR3 sequence: CASSSAGAAFYEQYF. CDR3 nucleotides: TGTGCCAGCAGCTCAGCGGGAGCCGCCTTCTACGAGCAGTACTTC. The chain joins TRBV28 to TRBJ2-7; 8 bases are shared with TRBD2. The CDR3 length is 15 residues. Per germline, CDR1 MDHEN and CDR2 SYDVKM. With V trimmed by 6 bases and J by 3 bases, 10 bases remained unmatched.

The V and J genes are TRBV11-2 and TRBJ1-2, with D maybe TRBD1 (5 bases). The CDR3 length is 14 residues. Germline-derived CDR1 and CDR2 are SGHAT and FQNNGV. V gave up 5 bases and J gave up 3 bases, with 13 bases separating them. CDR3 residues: CASSTPRGYYGYTF. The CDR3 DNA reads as TGTGCCAGCAGCACCCCGCGGGGGTACTATGGCTACACCTTC.

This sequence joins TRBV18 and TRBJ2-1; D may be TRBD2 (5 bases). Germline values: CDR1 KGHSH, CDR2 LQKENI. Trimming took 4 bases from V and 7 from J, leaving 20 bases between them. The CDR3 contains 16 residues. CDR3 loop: CASSLSGVALRNEQFF. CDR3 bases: TGTGCCAGCTCACTCTCCGGGGTAGCGCTGAGGAATGAGCAGTTCTTC. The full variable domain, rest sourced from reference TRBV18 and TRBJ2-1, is NAGVMQNPRHLVRRRGQEARLRCSPMKGHSHVYWYRQLPEEGLKFMVYLQKENIIDESGMPKERFSAEFPKEGPSILRIQQVVRGDSAAYFCASSLSGVALRNEQFFGPGTRLTVL.

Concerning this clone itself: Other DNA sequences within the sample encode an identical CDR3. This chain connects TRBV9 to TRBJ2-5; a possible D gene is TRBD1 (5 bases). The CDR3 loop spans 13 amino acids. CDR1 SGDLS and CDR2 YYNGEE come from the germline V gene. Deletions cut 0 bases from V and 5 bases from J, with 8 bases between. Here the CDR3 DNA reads TGTGCCAGCAGCGTAGGACAGAGGGAGACCCAGTACTTC. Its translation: CASSVGQRETQYF.

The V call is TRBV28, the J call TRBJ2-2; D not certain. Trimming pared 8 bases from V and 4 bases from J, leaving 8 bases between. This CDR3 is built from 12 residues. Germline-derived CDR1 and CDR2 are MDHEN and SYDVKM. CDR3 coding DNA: TGTGCCAGCGTTGAGGCCACCGGGGAGCTGTTTTTT. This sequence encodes CASVEATGELFF.

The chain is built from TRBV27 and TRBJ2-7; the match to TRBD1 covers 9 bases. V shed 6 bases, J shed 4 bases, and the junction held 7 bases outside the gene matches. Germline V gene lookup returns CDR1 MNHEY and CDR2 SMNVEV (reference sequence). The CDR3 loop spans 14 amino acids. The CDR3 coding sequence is TGTGCCAGCAGACCCGGGACAGGGCCTTACGAGCAGTACTTC. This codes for CASRPGTGPYEQYF.

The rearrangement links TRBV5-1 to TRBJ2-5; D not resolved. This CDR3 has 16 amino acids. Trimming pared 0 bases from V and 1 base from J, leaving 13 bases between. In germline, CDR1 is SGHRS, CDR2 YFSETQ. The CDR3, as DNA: TGCGCCAGCAGCTTGGAAGCCCCCGGACCCCAAGAGACCCAGTACTTC. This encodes CASSLEAPGPQETQYF.

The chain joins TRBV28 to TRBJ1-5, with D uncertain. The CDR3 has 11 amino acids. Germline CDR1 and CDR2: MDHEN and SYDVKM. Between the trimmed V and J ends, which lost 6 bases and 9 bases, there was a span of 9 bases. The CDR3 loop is CASRGDLPQHF. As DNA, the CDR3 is TGTGCCAGCAGAGGAGACTTGCCCCAGCATTTT.

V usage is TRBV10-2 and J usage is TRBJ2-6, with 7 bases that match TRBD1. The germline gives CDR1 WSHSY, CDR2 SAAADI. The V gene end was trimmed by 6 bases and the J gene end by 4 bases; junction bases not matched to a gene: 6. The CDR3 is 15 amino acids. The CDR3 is CASRPTGSGANVLTF. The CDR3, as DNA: TGCGCCAGCAGGCCGACAGGGTCCGGGGCCAACGTCCTGACTTTC.

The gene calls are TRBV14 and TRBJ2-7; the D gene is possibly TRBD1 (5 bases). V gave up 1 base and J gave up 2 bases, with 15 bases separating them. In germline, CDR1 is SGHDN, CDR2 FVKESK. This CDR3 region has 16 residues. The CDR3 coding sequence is TGTGCCAGCAGCCAAGTCTGGGGCCAAGACCCCTACGAGCAGTACTTC. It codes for CASSQVWGQDPYEQYF.

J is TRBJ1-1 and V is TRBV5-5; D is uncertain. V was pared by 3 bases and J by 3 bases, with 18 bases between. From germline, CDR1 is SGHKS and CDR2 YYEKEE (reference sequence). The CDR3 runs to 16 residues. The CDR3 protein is CASSSVPLITYTEAFF. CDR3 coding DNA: TGTGCCAGCAGCTCCGTCCCCTTGATAACTTACACTGAAGCTTTCTTT.

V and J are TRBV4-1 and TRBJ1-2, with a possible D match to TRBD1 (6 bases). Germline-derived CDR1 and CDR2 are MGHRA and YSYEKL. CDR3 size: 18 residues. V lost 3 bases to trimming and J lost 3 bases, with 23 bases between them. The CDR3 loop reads CASSQDQGSKLRDYGYTF. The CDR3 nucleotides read TGCGCCAGCAGCCAGGACCAGGGGAGTAAGTTGAGGGACTATGGCTACACCTTC.

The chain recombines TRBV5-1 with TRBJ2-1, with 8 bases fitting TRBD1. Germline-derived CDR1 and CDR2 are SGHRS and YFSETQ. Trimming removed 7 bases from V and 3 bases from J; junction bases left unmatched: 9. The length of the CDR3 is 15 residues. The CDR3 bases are TGCGCCAGCGCCCTACGGACAGGGCTCTACAATGAGCAGTTCTTC. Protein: CASALRTGLYNEQFF.